The 14 T cell receptor beta chains listed next were all sequenced from one sample in a study of persistence of HIV-infected CD4 T cells. Their antigens are not known. This was the immunoSEQ version 4 assay in survey mode. The method was immunoSEQ multiplex PCR; TCRdb's version includes in-frame clones alone and lacks a portion of them. The sample contains about 40,000 clones, roughly 74% of which appear only once. Overlapping HIV-1 Gag 15-mer peptides at about 1 ug per peptide per mL were used. Memory cells lacking CD40L and CD69 with high CD45RO were sorted. Specimen: CD4+ T cells sorted from PBMCs after approximately 19-hour stimulation, collected from a patient who received antiretroviral therapy. The receptor set was obtained from an adult man with HIV who was CMV-seropositive.

The chain is built from TRBV30 and TRBJ1-1; no clear D. The length of the CDR3 is 13 residues. The V gene lost 0 bases and the J gene lost 2 bases, with 7 bases spanning the gap. CDR1 and CDR2 from the germline V gene are GTSNPN and SVGIG (reference sequence). This CDR3 reads CAWSVEENTEAFF. The DNA of the CDR3 is TGTGCCTGGAGTGTAGAGGAAAACACTGAAGCTTTCTTT.

The chain links TRBV6-5 to TRBJ1-1; no clear D. Deletions cut 8 bases from V and 3 bases from J, with 19 bases between. CDR3 length: 15 residues. CDR1 is MNHEY, CDR2 SVGAGI, per germline. CDR3 in amino acids: CASRRAGNWDTEAFF. The DNA of the CDR3 is TGTGCCAGCCGCCGGGCCGGGAATTGGGACACTGAAGCTTTCTTT.

This clone was picked up a small number of times. This chain links TRBV5-1 with TRBJ1-3, with 11 bases identical to TRBD1. Germline CDR1 and CDR2: SGHRS and YFSETQ. With 4 bases clipped from V and 2 bases from J, the junction kept 11 bases outside the gene matches. This CDR3 comprises 18 residues. DNA for the CDR3: TGCGCCAGCAGCCTTCGTTTAGGACAGGGGGCGACTGGAAACACCATATATTTT. The encoded protein is CASSLRLGQGATGNTIYF.

The rearrangement joins TRBV4-3 to TRBJ2-3; D not certain. The germline V gene encodes CDR1 LGHNA and CDR2 YSLEER. V was cut by 0 bases and J by 6 bases, with 7 bases left in between. CDR3 size: 13 residues. The chain's CDR3 is CASSQDQWDTQYF. CDR3 nucleotides: TGCGCCAGCAGCCAAGATCAATGGGATACGCAGTATTTT.

The chain couples TRBV3-1 (or the pseudogene TRBV3-2) to TRBJ2-7; TRBD1 matches 9 bases. The CDR3 runs 15 residues. Germline assignment: CDR1 LGHDT and CDR2 YNNKEL (reference sequence). The V gene end was trimmed by 0 bases and the J gene end by 7 bases; junction bases not matched to a gene: 7. CDR3 DNA sequence: TGTGCCAGCAGCCAAGAATGGACAGGGGCGAGTGAGCAGTACTTC. Protein product: CASSQEWTGASEQYF.

This clone has more than one count but fewer than ten. This chain's CDR3 is CASSPTGSYRETQYF. CDR3 nucleotide sequence: TGTGCCAGCTCACCGACCGGGTCCTACCGAGAGACCCAGTACTTC. The J gene is TRBJ2-5, the V gene TRBV18; no reliable D call. CDR1 and CDR2 (germline): KGHSH, LQKENI. This CDR3 is built from 15 residues. V was shortened by 3 bases and J by 4 bases, with 15 bases between the two germline ends. The complete variable domain, with remaining parts taken from reference TRBV18 and TRBJ2-5, reads NAGVMQNPRHLVRRRGQEARLRCSPMKGHSHVYWYRQLPEEGLKFMVYLQKENIIDESGMPKERFSAEFPKEGPSILRIQQVVRGDSAAYFCASSPTGSYRETQYFGPGTRLLVL.

The chain has TRBV29-1 and TRBJ2-3; D tentatively fits TRBD1 or TRBD2 (5 bases each). The CDR3 has 12 residues. The V end was cut by 6 bases, the J end by 5 bases, with 12 bases between. CDR1 and CDR2 (germline): SQVTM, ANQGSEA. Written as DNA, the CDR3 is TGCAGCGTCGGGACCGCTCAAGATACGCAGTATTTT. It specifies CSVGTAQDTQYF.

This clone appeared a single time. The rearrangement links TRBV7-2 to TRBJ1-2, with D tentatively TRBD1 (5 bases). The V gene lost 5 bases and the J gene lost 8 bases, with 15 bases spanning the gap. The CDR3 loop spans 13 amino acids. Germline V gene data show CDR1 as SGHTA and CDR2 as FQGNSA. CDR3 sequence: CASSDFRVGGYTF. The DNA of the CDR3 is TGTGCCAGCAGCGACTTCAGGGTAGGAGGCTACACCTTC.

The chain recombines TRBV5-4 with TRBJ2-2; TRBD1 matches 7 bases. Unmatched junction bases numbered 3, after V lost 0 bases and J lost 1 base. Germline CDR1 and CDR2: SGHNT and YYREEE (reference sequence). This CDR3 is built from 16 residues. The CDR3 sequence: CASSLVGQMNTGELFF. Written as DNA, the CDR3 is TGTGCCAGCAGCTTGGTGGGACAGATGAACACCGGGGAGCTGTTTTTT.

The chain uses TRBV6-5 and TRBJ1-4; 9 positions agree with TRBD1. After removal of 5 bases from V and 6 bases from J, the junction contained 7 bases not matched to a gene. The CDR3 extends over 15 amino acids. Per germline, CDR1 MNHEY and CDR2 SVGAGI. CDR3 sequence (DNA): TGTGCCAGCAGTCTCAACAGGGGGCGGGATGAAAAACTGTTTTTT. This sequence encodes CASSLNRGRDEKLFF.

The chain couples TRBV20-1 to TRBJ1-5; D not resolved. The CDR3 covers 13 residues. With 3 bases removed from V and 1 base from J, the gap between germline ends came to 7 bases. Germline values: CDR1 DFQATT, CDR2 SNEGSKA (reference sequence). This CDR3 is CSASLLSNQPQHF. The CDR3 region has the DNA TGCAGTGCTAGTCTTCTGAGCAATCAGCCCCAGCATTTT.

This rearrangement joins TRBV30 to TRBJ2-5; D is perhaps TRBD1 (5 bases). The germline gives CDR1 GTSNPN, CDR2 SVGIG (reference sequence). CDR3 length: 13 amino acids. V was shortened by 1 base and J by 3 bases, with 9 bases between the two germline ends. The CDR3 region is CAWSGQGKETQYF. Written as DNA, the CDR3 is TGTGCCTGGAGTGGTCAGGGTAAAGAGACCCAGTACTTC.

This chain links TRBV7-2 with TRBJ1-2; unclear D gene. V lost 2 bases, J lost 0 bases, and 4 bases lay in between. Germline V gene data show CDR1 as SGHTA and CDR2 as FQGNSA. The CDR3 is 13 amino acids. The CDR3 sequence: CASSLQSNYGYTF. CDR3 nucleotides: TGTGCCAGCAGCTTACAATCTAACTATGGCTACACCTTC.

The chain joins TRBV6-5 to TRBJ1-1; D ambiguous. V lost 10 bases and J lost 7, with 16 bases in between. The germline V gene has CDR1 MNHEY and CDR2 SVGAGI. This CDR3 is 12 amino acids long. The CDR3 sequence: CATSPQVSEAFF. The CDR3 DNA sequence: TGTGCCACCTCCCCCCAGGTCAGTGAAGCTTTCTTT.